This passage covers 30 T cell receptor beta chains from one sample sequenced in a study of blood T cell repertoires in COVID-19. Clones were read by immunoSEQ multiplex PCR, and TCRdb kept only the in-frame ones, dropping some. The data contain 70,000 to 95,000 clones, 75% to 90% of them singletons. Sequenced material: peripheral blood. Receptors were obtained from a human donor in a cohort sampled during active COVID-19.

This clone appeared a few times. The chain is built from TRBV6-5 and TRBJ2-4, with 7 bases identical to TRBD2. CDR3 size: 16 residues. Trimming removed 4 bases from V and 2 bases from J; junction bases left unmatched: 8. CDR1 is MNHEY and CDR2 is SVGAGI in the germline V gene. The CDR3 here is CASSLSGRGSKNIQYF. CDR3 nucleotides: TGTGCCAGCAGTTTATCAGGGAGGGGTTCCAAAAACATTCAGTACTTC.

V usage is TRBV7-9 and J usage is TRBJ1-1, with D tentatively TRBD1 (6 bases). Per germline, CDR1 SEHNR and CDR2 FQNEAQ (reference sequence). V lost 3 bases, J lost 0 bases, and 14 bases lay in between. The CDR3 consists of 16 residues. CDR3 residues: CASSFYPRQVNTEAFF. The CDR3 nucleotides read TGTGCCAGCAGCTTTTACCCGCGACAGGTGAACACTGAAGCTTTCTTT.

This clone showed up just a few times. The chain recombines TRBV4-2 with TRBJ2-2; 9 bases line up with TRBD2. Losses at the gene ends were 0 bases for V and 0 bases for J; bases not matched to a gene: 5. Germline CDR1 LGHNA, CDR2 YNFKEQ. CDR3 length equals 18 residues. The CDR3 protein is CASSQDWAGGPNTGELFF. CDR3 in DNA: TGTGCCAGCAGCCAAGATTGGGCGGGGGGGCCGAACACCGGGGAGCTGTTTTTT.

This clone appeared a single time. The rearrangement links TRBV4-1 to TRBJ2-7; TRBD2 is a possible D gene (6 bases). V lost 3 bases and J 0 bases, leaving 18 bases between the germline ends. Germline assignment: CDR1 MGHRA and CDR2 YSYEKL. This CDR3 contains 17 residues. The CDR3 DNA follows: TGCGCCAGCAGCCACATTCCGCGGGACGGTCTCTCCTACGAGCAGTACTTC. This gives the protein CASSHIPRDGLSYEQYF.

This chain uses TRBV6-5 with TRBJ1-2, with D uncertain. Germline V gives CDR1 MNHEY, CDR2 SVGAGI. The CDR3 is made up of 13 amino acids. V dropped 2 bases and J dropped 4 bases, with 8 bases sitting between them. CDR3 protein: CASSYKRSYGYTF. DNA for the CDR3: TGTGCCAGCAGTTACAAACGGAGCTATGGCTACACCTTC.

The chain uses TRBV10-3 and TRBJ2-7; D is ambiguous. The ends were cut back, 2 bases at V and 7 bases at J, with 9 bases in the middle. The germline V gene has CDR1 ENHRY and CDR2 SYGVKD. The length of the CDR3 is 12 residues. Written as DNA, the CDR3 is TGTGCCATCAGTGAGCGCCCGGTTGAGCAGTACTTC. Encoded protein: CAISERPVEQYF.

This sequence joins TRBV6-2 or TRBV6-3 and TRBJ1-2, with TRBD1 as a possible D gene (6 bases). The length of the CDR3 is 13 residues. The germline V and J ends were trimmed by 5 bases and 8 bases, with 15 bases remaining between them. Germline V CDR1 and CDR2: MNHEY, SVGEGT. The CDR3, as DNA: TGTGCCAGCAGTGTACAGGGATGGTCGGGCTACACCTTC. It codes for CASSVQGWSGYTF.

This clone has more than one count but fewer than ten. The gene calls are TRBV5-1 and TRBJ1-1, with D possibly being TRBD1 (5 bases). Looked up from germline, CDR1 is SGHRS and CDR2 is YFSETQ. The germline V and J ends were trimmed by 2 bases and 3 bases, with 8 bases remaining between them. This CDR3 contains 13 residues. Here the CDR3 reads CASSFQGHTEAFF. The CDR3 region has the DNA TGCGCCAGCAGCTTCCAGGGCCACACTGAAGCTTTCTTT.

The chain joins TRBV12-3 or TRBV12-4 to TRBJ1-2, with D possibly matching TRBD1 (6 bases). V gave up 6 bases and J gave up 8 bases, with 16 bases separating them. CDR3 length: 13 residues. The chain's CDR3 is CASSPRQVGGYTF. The DNA for the CDR3 is TGTGCCAGCAGCCCACGACAGGTCGGCGGCTACACCTTC.

This chain links TRBV21-1 with TRBJ2-7; the DNA was not compared with TRBD2, the D call given in the table. TRBV21-1 is noted as a pseudogene. The CDR3 has 13 amino acids. CDR3 protein: CASSNCAGNEQYF. As DNA, the CDR3 is TGTGCCAGCAGCAACTGTGCCGGGAACGAGCAGTACTTC.

The V and J genes are TRBV28 and TRBJ2-7, with 8 bases aligning to TRBD1. Losses at the gene ends were 1 base for V and 0 bases for J; bases not matched to a gene: 5. CDR1 is MDHEN, CDR2 SYDVKM, per germline. This CDR3 has 16 amino acids. CDR3 DNA: TGTGCCAGCAGTTTATTCGGACAGGGACCCTCCTACGAGCAGTACTTC. Its protein product is CASSLFGQGPSYEQYF.

This clone was seen more than once but under ten times. The rearrangement joins TRBV6-5 to TRBJ2-7, with 10 bases aligning to TRBD2. Germline CDR1 reads MNHEY; CDR2 reads SVGAGI. CDR3 length: 15 residues. The ends lost 6 bases at V and 0 bases at J; junction bases unmatched: 5. CDR3: CASRERGGHSYEQYF. CDR3 in DNA: TGTGCCAGCAGGGAGCGGGGGGGCCACTCCTACGAGCAGTACTTC.

The J gene is TRBJ2-3, the V gene TRBV4-3, with D perhaps matching TRBD1 (5 bases). This CDR3 is 17 amino acids long. Trimming cost V 2 bases and J 6 bases, with 21 bases left between them. Germline CDR1 LGHNA, CDR2 YSLEER. The CDR3 coding sequence is TGCGCCAGCAGCCAATATGGAGATTCAGGGCTCGATGATACGCAGTATTTT. Its protein product is CASSQYGDSGLDDTQYF.

This clone was detected once. The V and J genes are TRBV6-1 and TRBJ1-4; tentative D call: TRBD1 (6 bases). CDR1 is MNHNS and CDR2 is SASEGT in the germline V gene. The CDR3 covers 17 residues. V dropped 0 bases and J dropped 8 bases, with 19 bases sitting between them. CDR3 residues: CASSEAPIRQAGEKLFF. CDR3 nucleotide sequence: TGTGCCAGCAGTGAAGCTCCAATTAGACAGGCCGGGGAAAAACTGTTTTTT.

This clone appeared once. The chain has TRBV19 and TRBJ1-2; 7 nucleotides agree with TRBD1. The CDR3 totals 14 residues. CDR1 LNHDA and CDR2 SQIVND come from the germline V gene (reference sequence). V gave up 5 bases and J gave up 8 bases; unmatched junction bases: 11. This CDR3 is CASSPRGQRGGYTF. CDR3 nucleotide sequence: TGTGCCAGTAGTCCTCGGGGACAGCGAGGGGGCTACACCTTC.

The chain employs TRBV6-5 and TRBJ1-5, with 7 bases fitting TRBD1. The CDR3 loop spans 15 amino acids. CDR1 MNHEY and CDR2 SVGAGI come from the germline V gene. Trimming at V came to 6 bases and at J to 4 bases, leaving 9 bases not matched to a gene. CDR3 nucleotides: TGTGCCAGCAGGACCCGGGACAGCCGTAATCAGCCCCAGCATTTT. Translating gives CASRTRDSRNQPQHF.

This clone has a handful of counts. The chain carries TRBV25-1 and TRBJ1-5, with TRBD1 matching over 10 bases. Germline V gene lookup returns CDR1 MGHDK and CDR2 SYGVNS. The CDR3 loop spans 16 amino acids. J was trimmed by 1 base and V by 4 bases; bases with no gene match: 4. The CDR3 protein is CASSGQGAGSNQPQHF. Written as DNA, the CDR3 is TGTGCCAGCAGTGGACAGGGGGCTGGGAGCAATCAGCCCCAGCATTTT.

This chain links TRBV24-1 with TRBJ2-7; 8 bases are shared with TRBD1. This CDR3 region has 13 residues. Per germline, CDR1 KGHDR and CDR2 SFDVKD. V dropped 9 bases and J dropped 4; count of bases not matched to a gene: 7. In nucleotides, the CDR3 is TGTGCCACCCCTCGGACAGGGTTTTACGAGCAGTACTTC. It translates to CATPRTGFYEQYF.

V and J are TRBV10-3 and TRBJ2-3; TRBD1 aligns across 8 bases. CDR3 length: 15 residues. The trim removed 2 bases at V and 2 bases at J, leaving 3 bases unmatched. Germline V gene sequence: CDR1 ENHRY, CDR2 SYGVKD. Here the CDR3 reads CAISEGQGLTDTQYF. DNA for the CDR3: TGTGCCATCAGTGAGGGACAGGGACTCACAGATACGCAGTATTTT.

This clone was seen a single time. The rearrangement joins TRBV20-1 to TRBJ1-1; tentative D call: TRBD1 (5 bases). CDR1 is DFQATT and CDR2 is SNEGSKA in the germline V gene (reference sequence). V was shortened by 3 bases and J by 11 bases, with 13 bases between the two germline ends. The CDR3 is 11 amino acids. The CDR3 DNA reads as TGCAGTGCTAGTTCTAAGGGGAATGCTTTCTTT. It codes for CSASSKGNAFF.

The rearrangement joins TRBV6-2 or TRBV6-3 to TRBJ2-7, with D tentatively TRBD1 (5 bases). CDR1 MNHEY and CDR2 SVGEGT come from the germline V gene. There are 15 residues in the CDR3. The V end was cut by 0 bases, the J end by 4 bases, with 13 bases between. As DNA, the CDR3 is TGTGCCAGCAGTTACTCCGACAGACCCGTTTACGAGCAGTACTTC. Residues: CASSYSDRPVYEQYF.

The chain uses TRBV4-2 and TRBJ2-3; possibly TRBD2 for D (6 bases). In germline, CDR1 is LGHNA, CDR2 YNFKEQ. V shed 1 base and J shed 5 bases, with 13 bases lying between them. The CDR3 extends over 15 amino acids. The CDR3 spells CASSQGDRAGDTQYF. In DNA, the CDR3 is TGTGCCAGCAGCCAAGGAGACCGAGCGGGAGATACGCAGTATTTT.

The rearrangement uses TRBV30 and TRBJ2-1; 9 bases line up with TRBD2. Germline assignment: CDR1 GTSNPN and CDR2 SVGIG (reference sequence). CDR3 length: 12 amino acids. V was pared by 3 bases and J by 10 bases, with 4 bases of the junction left unmatched. The CDR3 is CAWSPTSGEQFF. The CDR3 coding sequence is TGTGCCTGGAGCCCTACTAGCGGGGAGCAGTTCTTC.

The chain joins TRBV7-3 to TRBJ1-1; D gene uncertain. The length of the CDR3 is 11 residues. Trimming cost V 5 bases and J 4 bases, with 5 bases left between them. From germline, CDR1 is SGHTA and CDR2 FQGTGA. The CDR3 DNA reads as TGTGCCAGCAGCGCCGGCACTGAAGCTTTCTTT. This gives the protein CASSAGTEAFF.

The chain couples TRBV2 to TRBJ1-4; unclear D gene. This CDR3 comprises 12 residues. V was shortened by 7 bases and J by 6 bases, with 9 bases between the two germline ends. CDR1 and CDR2 (germline): SNHLY, FYNNEI. The DNA of the CDR3 is TGTGCCAGCAATCGGCAGGATGAAAAACTGTTTTTT. Protein sequence: CASNRQDEKLFF.

V gene TRBV4-3 combines with J gene TRBJ2-7, with no clear D. CDR3 length equals 14 residues. Germline V gene data show CDR1 as LGHNA and CDR2 as YSLEER. Trimming left V 0 bases short and J 1 base short, with 7 bases between. In nucleotides, the CDR3 is TGCGCCAGCAGCCAAGATTCCCTTTCCTACGAGCAGTACTTC. This sequence encodes CASSQDSLSYEQYF.

The chain is built from TRBV7-2 and TRBJ1-2; D unclear. CDR1 is SGHTA, CDR2 FQGNSA, per germline. There are 12 residues in the CDR3. Trimming cost V 5 bases and J 8 bases, with 12 bases left between them. The CDR3 loop reads CASSVYTRGYTF. The CDR3 DNA follows: TGTGCCAGCAGCGTCTACACTAGAGGCTACACCTTC.

The chain joins TRBV5-6 to TRBJ1-3, with D possibly TRBD1 on 5 matching bases. With 7 bases removed from V and 8 bases from J, the gap between germline ends came to 16 bases. This CDR3 region has 13 residues. Germline V lookup: CDR1 SGHDT, CDR2 YYEEEE. Written as DNA, the CDR3 is TGTGCCAGCGCCCGACGACAGCTGGACACCATATATTTT. It encodes CASARRQLDTIYF.

In this sample, this clone turned up a few times. The chain joins TRBV29-1 to TRBJ1-2, with D unresolved. Per the germline V gene, CDR1 is SQVTM and CDR2 is ANQGSEA. V was clipped by 1 base and J by 2 bases, with 11 bases between them. This CDR3 is built from 14 residues. CDR3 loop: CSVEVGVVNYGYTF. The DNA of the CDR3 is TGCAGCGTTGAAGTAGGAGTGGTGAACTATGGCTACACCTTC.

Points on this clone: Distinct nucleotide sequences in the sample also encode this CDR3. The V and J genes are TRBV9 and TRBJ1-1; D ambiguous. Germline V gives CDR1 SGDLS, CDR2 YYNGEE. The CDR3 is 14 residues long. V lost 4 bases to trimming and J lost 0 bases, with 10 bases between them. The CDR3 region has the DNA TGTGCCAGCAGCCCGAGGGCGGTGAACACTGAAGCTTTCTTT. As protein: CASSPRAVNTEAFF.